The 13 T cell receptor beta chains in this list originate from one sample, sequenced in a study of T cells in Graves' hyperthyroidism and ophthalmopathy. Amplified regions were TCR beta CDR3 sequences from RNA transcripts. Carried out on the TCR CDR3, a first-round RT-PCR used the HTBI primer set. TCRdb fed the multiplex PCR reads into MiXCR, producing one record per CDR3 protein. The sample has around 350,000 distinct CDR3 sequences; about 15% are singletons. What was sequenced was blood. The receptors were gathered from a woman in her twenties or thirties with Graves' ophthalmopathy.

This clonotype was detected many times. J is TRBJ2-1 and V is TRBV3-1, with D possibly being TRBD2 (6 bases). This CDR3 comprises 21 residues. V dropped 0 bases and J dropped 3 bases, with 27 bases sitting between them. Germline V CDR1 and CDR2: LGHDT, YNNKEL (reference sequence). The CDR3 loop is CASSQDMEQTARGVIYNEQFF. CDR3 in DNA: TGTGCCAGCAGCCAAGATATGGAGCAGACTGCGCGGGGCGTTATCTACAATGAGCAGTTCTTC.

This clonotype was observed many times. This chain links TRBV20-1 with TRBJ1-5; unclear D gene. Trimming removed 3 bases at V and 4 bases at J, with 7 bases between. Per the germline V gene, CDR1 is DFQATT and CDR2 is SNEGSKA (reference sequence). This CDR3 contains 12 residues. The CDR3 is CSASNTNQPQHF. The DNA of the CDR3 is TGCAGTGCTAGTAACACAAATCAGCCCCAGCATTTT.

This clonotype occurred many times. The CDR3 nucleotides are TGTGCCAGCAGCCCCCTAGGTTGGGTTGGCTATGGCTACACCTTC. This encodes CASSPLGWVGYGYTF. V usage is TRBV27 and J usage is TRBJ1-2, with D unresolved. The CDR3 length is 15 residues. V was clipped by 6 bases and J by 4 bases, with 18 bases between them. From germline, CDR1 is MNHEY and CDR2 SMNVEV (reference sequence).

The chain links TRBV12-3 or TRBV12-4 to TRBJ1-5, with D possibly TRBD1 on 5 matching bases. V gave up 5 bases and J gave up 10 bases, with 21 bases separating them. This CDR3 is built from 15 residues. Written as DNA, the CDR3 is TGTGCCAGCAGTCACGCAGACGCGGGTAGGGGCCCCCAGCATTTT. It encodes CASSHADAGRGPQHF.

This clonotype has a count of ten or more. V and J are TRBV19 and TRBJ1-5; D is ambiguous. Trimming pared 6 bases from V and 11 bases from J, leaving 17 bases between. From germline, CDR1 is LNHDA and CDR2 SQIVND (reference sequence). This CDR3 is built from 13 residues. CDR3 amino acids: CASSYPGHLAQHF. The CDR3 nucleotides are TGTGCCAGTAGCTACCCCGGCCACCTAGCCCAGCATTTT. Using reference TRBV19 and TRBJ1-5 for the parts outside the CDR3, the full variable domain is DGGITQSPKYLFRKEGQNVTLSCEQNLNHDAMYWYRQDPGQGLRLIYYSQIVNDFQKGDIAEGYSVSREKKESFPLTVTSAQKNPTAFYLCASSYPGHLAQHFGDGTRLSIL.

This clonotype showed up many times. The rearrangement joins TRBV6-1 to TRBJ2-7; D unclear. V was shortened by 6 bases and J by 0 bases, with 12 bases between the two germline ends. The CDR3 sequence is 14 residues long. CDR1 is MNHNS, CDR2 SASEGT, per germline. The CDR3 is CASSRTVTSYEQYF. Here the CDR3 DNA reads TGTGCCAGCAGCCGGACGGTAACCTCCTACGAGCAGTACTTC.

In this sample, this clonotype turned up many times. The chain links TRBV3-1 to TRBJ1-1; perhaps TRBD1 as D (5 bases). This CDR3 has 13 residues. The V end was cut by 4 bases, the J end by 5 bases, with 11 bases between. Looked up from germline, CDR1 is LGHDT and CDR2 is YNNKEL (reference sequence). CDR3 coding DNA: TGTGCCAGCAGCCCCGGGGGGGGAACTGAAGCTTTCTTT. Translating it yields CASSPGGGTEAFF.

Points on this clonotype: A read error may explain this, as a much larger clone is one base away. V is TRBV6-1 and J is TRBJ1-3; no definite D call. Germline lookup yields CDR1 MNHNS and CDR2 SASEGT. There are 17 residues in the CDR3. In DNA, the CDR3 is TGTGCCGGCAGTAGGTCCCCCGGACGAATCTCTGGAAACACCATATATTTT. Its translation: CAGSRSPGRISGNTIYF.

This clonotype was counted only a few times. The rearrangement uses TRBV27 and TRBJ1-5; D is unresolved. Germline V CDR1 and CDR2: MNHEY, SMNVEV (reference sequence). The CDR3 is 14 residues long. The V end lost 3 bases, the J end lost 1 base, and 7 bases lay between the germline ends. The CDR3 DNA follows: TGTGCCAGCAGTTTTGTGGGAAGCAATCAGCCCCAGCATTTT. Residues: CASSFVGSNQPQHF.

This clonotype was picked up many times. The chain couples TRBV20-1 to TRBJ1-6, with D unclear. CDR3 length equals 13 residues. Germline V gives CDR1 DFQATT, CDR2 SNEGSKA (reference sequence). V was shortened by 6 bases and J by 8 bases, with 14 bases between the two germline ends. CDR3 amino acids: CSATRRTDSPLHF. The CDR3 nucleotides read TGCAGTGCCACTCGACGTACCGATTCACCCCTCCACTTT.

Turning to this clonotype: Being one base from a much bigger clone, this may be a read error. V usage is TRBV30 and J usage is TRBJ1-2, with D uncertain. V dropped 8 bases and J dropped 11 bases, with 24 bases sitting between them. The CDR3 spans 13 residues. Germline V gene sequence: CDR1 GTSNPN, CDR2 SVGIG (reference sequence). The CDR3 sequence is CASAQASLSWYTF. CDR3 bases: TGTGCCAGCGCCCAGGCGTCGCTCTCTTGGTACACCTTC.

The rearrangement links TRBV20-1 to TRBJ2-2; 9 bases align to TRBD2. CDR1 and CDR2 from the germline V gene are DFQATT and SNEGSKA (reference sequence). V shed 3 bases and J 3 bases; nucleotides not matched to a gene: 5. The CDR3 length is 15 residues. The CDR3 reads CSASPASGDTGELFF. The CDR3 DNA is TGCAGTGCTAGTCCGGCTAGCGGGGACACCGGGGAGCTGTTTTTT.

This clonotype was detected many times. J is TRBJ1-5 and V is TRBV20-1; tentative D call: TRBD1 (5 bases). V dropped 5 bases and J dropped 4 bases, with 15 bases sitting between them. Germline CDR1 DFQATT, CDR2 SNEGSKA (reference sequence). The CDR3 is 14 amino acids. In DNA form, the CDR3 reads TGCAGTGCTTCCCGGGGACGGGAAAATCAGCCCCAGCATTTT. As protein: CSASRGRENQPQHF.